The TCR beta chain described here comes from a study of CD8 T cells in Susac syndrome. Overall study: Patients with Susac syndrome had blood drawn and were at that point therapy-naive, on corticosteroids, or on intravenous immunoglobulin alone.

Per germline, CDR1 SGDLS and CDR2 YYNGEE. The CDR3 has 16 amino acids. Trimming removed 0 bases from V and 1 base from J; junction bases left unmatched: 5. cDNA came from 0.5 to 1 ug RNA primed by random hexamers. TCRdb re-derived calls from the immunoSEQ multiplex PCR reads in MiXCR, one entry per CDR3 protein. The table records approximately 180,000 distinct CDR3 sequences, roughly 90% of them present only once. The sequence came from a human donor with Susac syndrome. The sample was CD4+ T cells from PBMCs. The J gene is TRBJ2-7, the V gene TRBV9; 9 bases line up with TRBD2. The CDR3 nucleotides read TGTGCCAGCAGCGTAGATCCGAGCGGGAGGTCCTACGAGCAGTACTTC. This codes for CASSVDPSGRSYEQYF.